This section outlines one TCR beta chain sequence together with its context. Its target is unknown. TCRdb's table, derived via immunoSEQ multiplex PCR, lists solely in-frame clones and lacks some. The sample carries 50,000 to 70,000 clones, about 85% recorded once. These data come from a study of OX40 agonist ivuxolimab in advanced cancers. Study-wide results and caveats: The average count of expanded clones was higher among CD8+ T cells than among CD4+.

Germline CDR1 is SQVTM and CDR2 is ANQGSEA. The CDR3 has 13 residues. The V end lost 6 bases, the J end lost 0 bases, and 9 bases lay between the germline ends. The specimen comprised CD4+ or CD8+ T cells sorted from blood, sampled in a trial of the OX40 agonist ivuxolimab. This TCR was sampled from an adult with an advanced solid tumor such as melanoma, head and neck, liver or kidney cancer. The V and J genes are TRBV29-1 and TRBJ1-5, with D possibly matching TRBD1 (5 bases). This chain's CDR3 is CSVGTDSNQPQHF. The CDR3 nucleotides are TGCAGCGTAGGGACGGATAGCAATCAGCCCCAGCATTTT.